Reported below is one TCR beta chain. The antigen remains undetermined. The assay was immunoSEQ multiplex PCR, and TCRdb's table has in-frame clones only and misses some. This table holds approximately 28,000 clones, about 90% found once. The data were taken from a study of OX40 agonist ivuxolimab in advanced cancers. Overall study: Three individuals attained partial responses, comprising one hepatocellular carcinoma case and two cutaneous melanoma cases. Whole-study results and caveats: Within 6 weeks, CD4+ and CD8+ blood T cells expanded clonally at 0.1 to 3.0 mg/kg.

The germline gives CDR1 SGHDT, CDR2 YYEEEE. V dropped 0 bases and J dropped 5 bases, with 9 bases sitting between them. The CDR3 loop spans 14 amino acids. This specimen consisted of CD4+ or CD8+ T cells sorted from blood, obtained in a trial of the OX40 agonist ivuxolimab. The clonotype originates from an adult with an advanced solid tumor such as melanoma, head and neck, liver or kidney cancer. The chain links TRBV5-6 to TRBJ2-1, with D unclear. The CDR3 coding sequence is TGTGCCAGCAGCTTGGCGGCCTACAACAATGAGCAGTTCTTC. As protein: CASSLAAYNNEQFF.